This T cell receptor (beta chain) was documented in a study of identical twins. TCRdb re-derived calls from the 5' RACE reads in MiXCR, one entry per CDR3 protein. The sample yields hundreds of thousands of distinct CDR3 sequences, approximately 24% seen once. Germline-derived CDR1 and CDR2 are DFQATT and SNEGSKA (reference sequence). CDR3 length: 15 amino acids. V dropped 3 bases and J dropped 2; count of bases not matched to a gene: 7. Another study also made use of these data, one on T cells expressing NK-cell markers.

The material sequenced was CD4+ T cells sorted from blood. The source is a woman aged 18-35 years in good health. The chain recombines TRBV20-1 with TRBJ2-3; 8 bases align to TRBD2. CDR3: CSASYAGRATDTQYF. The CDR3 nucleotides are TGCAGTGCTAGTTACGCCGGGAGGGCCACAGATACGCAGTATTTT.